This is a list of T cell receptor beta chains from one sample in a study of beta chain features in type 1 diabetes. This table comes from immunoSEQ multiplex PCR, and its TCRdb copy is limited to in-frame clones, with some not included. The sample has more than 250,000 clones, 13% to 15% seen once. Sequencing was carried out using naive CD4+ T cells from blood. Receptors were obtained from a man aged 25-45 years with type 1 diabetes. The CDR3 runs from the conserved cysteine through the conserved F or W. D genes are given only for firm matches. Rows may omit the clone size; those that give it use once, few, many or a size class.

V gene	D gene	clone size	J gene	CDR3 DNA	CDR3 protein
TRBV28	-	few	TRBJ2-2	TGTGCCAGCAGTCCCCCTACCGCCACCGGGGAGCTGTTTTTT	CASSPPTATGELFF
TRBV28	TRBD1	-	TRBJ1-5	TGTGCCAGCAGTCTGACGGGACAGGGCGCCCAGCCCCAGCATTTT	CASSLTGQGAQPQHF
TRBV7-3	TRBD2	-	TRBJ2-1	TGTGCCAGCCGGGGGCTGGGTAGCGGGGACGAGCAGTTCTTC	CASRGLGSGDEQFF
TRBV18	TRBD1	-	TRBJ1-5	TGTGCCAGCTCACCACGGCGGACAGGGGGCAATCAGCCCCAGCATTTT	CASSPRRTGGNQPQHF
TRBV7-3	-	-	TRBJ2-1	TGTGCCAGCAGCTTAGGCGACTACCACAATGAGCAGTTCTTC	CASSLGDYHNEQFF
TRBV7-9	TRBD1	-	TRBJ2-4	TGTGCCAGCAGCCCGACAGGGGCAAAAAACATTCAGTACTTC	CASSPTGAKNIQYF
TRBV6-1	TRBD1	-	TRBJ1-2	TGTGCCAGCAGTGAAGCGCTTGGACAGGGCAACTATGGCTACACCTTC	CASSEALGQGNYGYTF
TRBV28	-	-	TRBJ1-1	TGTGCCAGCAACATATTGGGGGGTGCTGAAGCTTTCTTT	CASNILGGAEAFF
TRBV7-3	-	-	TRBJ2-3	TGTGCCAGCAGCCAAGGGGGTCTAGCTCGCACAGATACGCAGTATTTT	CASSQGGLARTDTQYF
TRBV28	TRBD1	-	TRBJ2-7	TGTGCCAGCAGTCCCGGGACAGGGTGGGAGCAGTACTTC	CASSPGTGWEQYF
TRBV19	-	-	TRBJ1-2	TGTGCCAGTAGTACGACAGGACCAGCTAACTATGGCTACACCTTC	CASSTTGPANYGYTF
TRBV25-1	-	-	TRBJ1-1	TGTGCCAGCAGCTCGCCCCAAGACATCATGAACACTGAAGCTTTCTTT	CASSSPQDIMNTEAFF
TRBV14	-	few	TRBJ2-3	TGTGCCAGCAGCCGCGGACTTAAATTCACAGATACGCAGTATTTT	CASSRGLKFTDTQYF
TRBV7-8	TRBD2	-	TRBJ2-3	TGTGCCAGCAGCTTACATGCGGGAGGAGACCTCACAGATACGCAGTATTTT	CASSLHAGGDLTDTQYF
TRBV7-8	-	few	TRBJ2-7	TGTGCCAGCAGCCCAGTAAAGGGAGCGACCTACGAGCAGTACTTC	CASSPVKGATYEQYF
TRBV19	TRBD1	-	TRBJ2-1	TGTGCCAGTAGTTTCGGACAGGGGGCGGATGAGCAGTTCTTC	CASSFGQGADEQFF
TRBV6-5	-	-	TRBJ1-5	TGTGCCAGCAGTTACTCGGCAGGCAATCAGCCCCAGCATTTT	CASSYSAGNQPQHF
TRBV5-4	-	-	TRBJ2-2	TGTGCCAGCAGCTTGTACCTCGAGGGGGTGCGAGGCGGGGAGCTGTTTTTT	CASSLYLEGVRGGELFF
TRBV29-1	-	few	TRBJ2-5	TGCAGCGTTGAACGGGGAGTGGGCCAAGAGACCCAGTACTTC	CSVERGVGQETQYF
TRBV19	TRBD2	-	TRBJ2-1	TGTGCCAGTAGTCCCTCCAGACTAGCGGGGTACAATGAGCAGTTCTTC	CASSPSRLAGYNEQFF
TRBV7-2	TRBD2	-	TRBJ2-7	TGTGCCAGCAGCTCCAACGACGGGACTAGCGGGAGGGCCGGGGAGCAGTACTTC	CASSSNDGTSGRAGEQYF
TRBV19	-	-	TRBJ1-5	TGTGCCAGTAATGGAGCTTATAGCAATCAGCCCCAGCATTTT	CASNGAYSNQPQHF
TRBV5-1	TRBD2	-	TRBJ2-1	TGCGCCAGCAGCGGAATAGCGGGAGTCGACAATGAGCAGTTCTTC	CASSGIAGVDNEQFF
TRBV19	-	few	TRBJ2-7	TGTGCCAGTAGTATGTCGGGCCTCGGGAGGCAGTACTTC	CASSMSGLGRQYF